This T cell receptor (beta chain) was profiled in a study of early T cells in non-severe SARS-CoV-2 infection. Across the whole study: Sequenced material consisted of bulk RNA (from unsorted whole blood), and chains were unpaired. Study-wide findings and caveats: Anti-spike CD8 responses were favored by VDJdb matching, which missed private and CD4 specificities.

This clonotype was picked up many times. Its antigen remains unknown. Individually, cDNA molecules had unique molecular identifiers attached to them. TCRdb fed the 5' RACE reads into MiXCR, producing one record per CDR3 protein. The sample has 50,000 or so distinct CDR3 sequences, around 6% seen once; the top ten hold roughly 4.5%. The sample was whole blood. The TCR originated in an adult who was a healthcare worker with PCR-confirmed SARS-CoV-2 infection or an uninfected control (not recorded which).

The CDR3 coding sequence is TGCAGTGCCGCAGGCGCCGGGGTAGAAACTGGCAATGAGCAGTTCTTC. It translates to CSAAGAGVETGNEQFF. V usage is TRBV20-1 and J usage is TRBJ2-1, with TRBD2 as a possible D gene (5 bases). Germline assignment: CDR1 DFQATT and CDR2 SNEGSKA (reference sequence). The CDR3 runs to 16 residues. The ends were cut back, 6 bases at V and 6 bases at J, with 24 bases in the middle.